The next 11 T cell receptor beta chains were all read from a single sample in a study of blood T cell repertoires in COVID-19. Produced via immunoSEQ multiplex PCR; TCRdb's table is partial and in-frame only. Of approximately 260,000 clones in the sample, about 85% were seen once. The specimen was PBMCs or T cells enriched from blood (not recorded which). These receptors originate from a woman aged 45 to 65 who had been exposed to COVID-19.

This clone was seen a few times. V and J are TRBV6-4 and TRBJ1-1; D is possibly TRBD1 (5 bases). Germline loops: CDR1 MRHNA, CDR2 SNTAGT. This CDR3 comprises 16 residues. Trimming shortened V by 7 bases and J by 1 base, and 19 bases separated the two germline ends. The CDR3 bases are TGTGCCAGCACCTCCTGGGGCATTTTATCGAACACTGAAGCTTTCTTT. Translation: CASTSWGILSNTEAFF.

V and J are TRBV11-2 and TRBJ1-2; no firm D call. Germline loops: CDR1 SGHAT, CDR2 FQNNGV. The CDR3 has 15 residues. The V and J ends lost 4 bases and 0 bases respectively, with 12 bases between them. The CDR3 is CASSSVRQPNYGYTF. DNA of the CDR3: TGTGCCAGCAGCTCAGTGAGGCAGCCTAACTATGGCTACACCTTC.

The gene calls are TRBV29-1 and TRBJ1-2; 8 nucleotides line up with TRBD1. Germline CDR1 reads SQVTM; CDR2 reads ANQGSEA. The CDR3 spans 15 residues. J gave up 2 bases and V 1 base, and 6 bases lay outside the gene matches. CDR3 in DNA: TGCAGCGTTGAAGGCCGGCAGGGGGCGAACTATGGCTACACCTTC. Translation gives CSVEGRQGANYGYTF.

This clone was observed once. The chain joins TRBV5-5 to TRBJ2-2; 7 bases are a match to TRBD1. This CDR3 contains 15 residues. V lost 2 bases, J lost 4 bases, and 5 bases stayed unmatched. Germline-derived CDR1 and CDR2 are SGHKS and YYEKEE (reference sequence). The CDR3 loop is CASSFGTEVTGELFF. DNA for the CDR3: TGTGCCAGCAGCTTTGGGACAGAAGTCACCGGGGAGCTGTTTTTT.

The gene calls are TRBV7-2 and TRBJ1-2; D unclear. This CDR3 has 14 residues. V lost 1 base, J lost 10 bases, and 16 bases lay in between. Germline-derived CDR1 and CDR2 are SGHTA and FQGNSA. The CDR3 here is CASSLEEADYFYTF. The CDR3 region has the DNA TGTGCCAGCAGCTTAGAAGAGGCCGACTATTTCTACACCTTC.

The chain uses TRBV7-3 and TRBJ1-1; the D gene is possibly TRBD1 (5 bases). The CDR3 sequence is 14 residues long. The V gene lost 5 bases and the J gene lost 5 bases, with 15 bases spanning the gap. From germline, CDR1 is SGHTA and CDR2 FQGTGA. The DNA of the CDR3 is TGTGCCAGCAGCCTGTTCGGGGGTAATACTGAAGCTTTCTTT. This encodes CASSLFGGNTEAFF.

This chain connects TRBV25-1 to TRBJ1-3, with no clear D. Germline CDR1 and CDR2: MGHDK and SYGVNS. CDR3 length: 12 residues. With 8 bases removed from V and 4 bases from J, the gap between germline ends came to 9 bases. The CDR3 DNA reads as TGTGCCAGCGACCCGGGAGGAAACACCATATATTTT. This encodes CASDPGGNTIYF. The variable domain in full, completed from reference TRBV25-1 and TRBJ1-3, reads EADIYQTPRYLVIGTGKKITLECSQTMGHDKMYWYQQDPGMELHLIHYSYGVNSTEKGDLSSESTVSRIRTEHFPLTLESARPSHTSQYLCASDPGGNTIYFGEGSWLTVV.

This chain joins TRBV18 and TRBJ1-3; TRBD1 agrees at 8 bases. CDR1 and CDR2 (germline): KGHSH, LQKENI. The CDR3 has 15 residues. V trimming: 6 bases; J trimming: 4 bases; junction bases outside the gene matches: 8. The DNA for the CDR3 is TGTGCCAGCTCGTCCGACAGGGGCGCAGGAAACACCATATATTTT. Translation gives CASSSDRGAGNTIYF.

This clone has only a few counts. The chain combines TRBV5-1 with TRBJ1-6; D remains ambiguous. Germline V lookup: CDR1 SGHRS, CDR2 YFSETQ. The germline V and J ends were trimmed by 4 bases and 5 bases, with 7 bases remaining between them. The CDR3 is 13 residues long. CDR3 region: CASSGQDNSPLHF. For the CDR3, the DNA is TGCGCCAGCAGCGGGCAGGATAATTCACCCCTCCACTTT.

This clone was detected only once. The chain is built from TRBV3-1 (or the pseudogene TRBV3-2) and TRBJ2-7; D is perhaps TRBD1 (5 bases). CDR3 length: 13 residues. Between the trimmed V and J ends, which lost 2 bases and 3 bases, there was a span of 8 bases. Looked up from germline, CDR1 is LGHDT and CDR2 is YNNKEL (reference sequence). The CDR3 nucleotides read TGTGCCAGCAGCCAAAAGGGGCGCTACGAGCAGTACTTC. Encoded protein: CASSQKGRYEQYF.

The J gene is TRBJ2-1, the V gene TRBV30; a weak D match, TRBD2 (6 bases). The germline V gene encodes CDR1 GTSNPN and CDR2 SVGIG (reference sequence). The CDR3 sequence is 14 residues long. The V and J ends lost 1 base and 7 bases respectively, with 14 bases between them. CDR3 coding DNA: TGTGCCTGGAGTGGAGGGGTGGGGGGAAATGAGCAGTTCTTC. Translation: CAWSGGVGGNEQFF.